This entry is about one T cell receptor beta chain. Germline assignment: CDR1 SGHAT and CDR2 FQNNGV. V was shortened by 5 bases and J by 3 bases, with 10 bases between the two germline ends. This CDR3 is 14 amino acids long. The data were obtained in a study of OX40 agonist ivuxolimab in advanced cancers. This table comes from immunoSEQ multiplex PCR, and its TCRdb copy is limited to in-frame clones, with some not included. The table shows tens of thousands of clones, with approximately 86% occurring only once. This specimen consisted of CD4+ or CD8+ T cells sorted from blood, obtained in a trial of the OX40 agonist ivuxolimab. The source is an adult with an advanced solid tumor such as melanoma, head and neck, liver or kidney cancer. This sequence joins TRBV11-2 and TRBJ1-4, with a tentative D call TRBD1 (6 bases). The CDR3 sequence is CASSLGQPNEKLFF. For the CDR3, the DNA is TGTGCCAGCAGCCTCGGACAGCCTAATGAAAAACTGTTTTTT. Based on the CDR3 plus reference TRBV11-2 and TRBJ1-4, the full variable domain is EAGVAQSPRYKIIEKRQSVAFWCNPISGHATLYWYQQILGQGPKLLIQFQNNGVVDDSQLPKDRFSAERLKGVDSTLKIQPAKLEDSAVYLCASSLGQPNEKLFFGSGTQLSVL.